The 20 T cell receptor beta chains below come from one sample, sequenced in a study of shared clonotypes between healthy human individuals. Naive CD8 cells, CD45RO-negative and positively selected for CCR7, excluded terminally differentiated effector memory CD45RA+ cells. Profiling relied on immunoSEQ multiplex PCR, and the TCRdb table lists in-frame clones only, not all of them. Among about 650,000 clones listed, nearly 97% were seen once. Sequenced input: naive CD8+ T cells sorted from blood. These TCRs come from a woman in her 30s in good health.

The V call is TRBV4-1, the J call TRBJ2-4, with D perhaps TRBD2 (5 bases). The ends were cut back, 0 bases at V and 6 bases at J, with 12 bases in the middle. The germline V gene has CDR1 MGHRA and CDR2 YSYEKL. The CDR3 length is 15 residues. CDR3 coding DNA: TGCGCCAGCAGCCAAGAGGCTCTAGGGAGAAACATTCAGTACTTC. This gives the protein CASSQEALGRNIQYF.

The CDR3 nucleotides read TGTGCCAGCAAGGAGGGACAGGATTACTTC. Protein: CASKEGQDYF. The chain uses TRBV2 and TRBJ2-5, with 8 bases matching TRBD1. CDR3 length: 10 residues. After removal of 7 bases from V and 14 bases from J, the junction contained 6 bases not matched to a gene. CDR1 SNHLY and CDR2 FYNNEI come from the germline V gene.

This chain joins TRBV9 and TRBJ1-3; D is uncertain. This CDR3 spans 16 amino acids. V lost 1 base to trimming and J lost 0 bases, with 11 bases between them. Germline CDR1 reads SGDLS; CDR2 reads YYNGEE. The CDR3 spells CASSVHPTDSGNTIYF. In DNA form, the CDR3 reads TGTGCCAGCAGCGTACACCCGACTGACTCTGGAAACACCATATATTTT. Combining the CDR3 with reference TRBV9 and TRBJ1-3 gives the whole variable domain DSGVTQTPKHLITATGQRVTLRCSPRSGDLSVYWYQQSLDQGLQFLIQYYNGEERAKGNILERFSAQQFPDLHSELNLSSLELGDSALYFCASSVHPTDSGNTIYFGEGSWLTVV.

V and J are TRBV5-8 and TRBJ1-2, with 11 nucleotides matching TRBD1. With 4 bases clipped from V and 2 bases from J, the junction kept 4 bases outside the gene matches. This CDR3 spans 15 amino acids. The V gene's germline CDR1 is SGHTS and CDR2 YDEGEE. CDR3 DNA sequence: TGTGCCAGCAGCCCCCGGACAGGGGGCAACTATGGCTACACCTTC. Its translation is CASSPRTGGNYGYTF. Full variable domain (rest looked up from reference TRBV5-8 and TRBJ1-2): EAGVTQSPTHLIKTRGQQATLRCSPISGHTSVYWYQQALGLGLQFLLWYDEGEERNRGNFPPRFSGRQFPNYSSELNVNALELEDSALYLCASSPRTGGNYGYTFGSGTRLTVV.

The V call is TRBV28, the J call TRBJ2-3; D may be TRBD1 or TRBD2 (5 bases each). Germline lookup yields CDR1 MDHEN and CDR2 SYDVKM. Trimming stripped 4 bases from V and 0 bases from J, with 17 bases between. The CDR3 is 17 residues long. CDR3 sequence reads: CASSSTGRAISTDTQYF. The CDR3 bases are TGTGCCAGCAGTTCCACGGGGCGGGCCATAAGCACAGATACGCAGTATTTT.

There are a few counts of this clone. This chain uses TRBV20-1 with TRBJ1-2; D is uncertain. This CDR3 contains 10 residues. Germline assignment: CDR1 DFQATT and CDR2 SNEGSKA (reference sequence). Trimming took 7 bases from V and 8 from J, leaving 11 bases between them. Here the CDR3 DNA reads TGCAGTGTCCCCCGGTCCGGCTACACCTTC. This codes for CSVPRSGYTF.

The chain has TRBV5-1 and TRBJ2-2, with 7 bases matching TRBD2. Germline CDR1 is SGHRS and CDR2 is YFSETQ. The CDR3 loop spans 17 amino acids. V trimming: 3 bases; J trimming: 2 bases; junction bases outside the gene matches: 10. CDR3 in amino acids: CASSSREGRANTGELFF. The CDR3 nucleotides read TGCGCCAGCAGCTCGAGGGAGGGCAGGGCCAACACCGGGGAGCTGTTTTTT.

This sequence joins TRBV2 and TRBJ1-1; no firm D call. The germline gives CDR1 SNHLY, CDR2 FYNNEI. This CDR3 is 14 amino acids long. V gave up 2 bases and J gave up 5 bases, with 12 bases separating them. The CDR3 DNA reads TGTGCCAGCAGTGAATTAGTTCAAGGGACTGAAGCTTTCTTT. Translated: CASSELVQGTEAFF. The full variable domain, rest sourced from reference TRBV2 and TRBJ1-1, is EPEVTQTPSHQVTQMGQEVILRCVPISNHLYFYWYRQILGQKVEFLVSFYNNEISEKSEIFDDQFSVERPDGSNFTLKIRSTKLEDSAMYFCASSELVQGTEAFFGQGTRLTVV.

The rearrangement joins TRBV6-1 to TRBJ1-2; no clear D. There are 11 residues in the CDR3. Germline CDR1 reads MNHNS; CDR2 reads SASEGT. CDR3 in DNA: TGTGCGTCTTCCCCTAACTATGGCTACACCTTC. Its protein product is CASSPNYGYTF.

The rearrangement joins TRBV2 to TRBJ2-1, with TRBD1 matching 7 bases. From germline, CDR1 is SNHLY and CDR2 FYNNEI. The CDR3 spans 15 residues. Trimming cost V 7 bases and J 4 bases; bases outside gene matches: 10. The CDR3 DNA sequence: TGTGCCAGCACGGGGCCCACAGGGGAATACAATGAGCAGTTCTTC. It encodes CASTGPTGEYNEQFF.

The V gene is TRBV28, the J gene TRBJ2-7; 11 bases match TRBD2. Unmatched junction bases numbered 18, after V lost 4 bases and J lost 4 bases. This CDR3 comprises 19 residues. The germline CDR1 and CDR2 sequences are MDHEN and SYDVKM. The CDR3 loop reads CASSSHSGRARVLGYEQYF. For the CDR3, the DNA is TGTGCCAGCAGTTCCCATAGCGGGAGGGCCAGAGTCCTAGGGTACGAGCAGTACTTC.

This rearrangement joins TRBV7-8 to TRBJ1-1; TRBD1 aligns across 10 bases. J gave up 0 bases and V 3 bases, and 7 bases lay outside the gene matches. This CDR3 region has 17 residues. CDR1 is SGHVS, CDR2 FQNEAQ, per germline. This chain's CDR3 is CASSLGQGRYLNTEAFF. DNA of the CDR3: TGTGCCAGCAGCTTGGGACAGGGGAGGTACCTGAACACTGAAGCTTTCTTT. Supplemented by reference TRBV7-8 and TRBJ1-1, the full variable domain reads GAGVSQSPRYKVAKRGQDVALRCDPISGHVSLFWYQQALGQGPEFLTYFQNEAQLDKSGLPSDRFFAERPEGSVSTLKIQRTQQEDSAVYLCASSLGQGRYLNTEAFFGQGTRLTVV.

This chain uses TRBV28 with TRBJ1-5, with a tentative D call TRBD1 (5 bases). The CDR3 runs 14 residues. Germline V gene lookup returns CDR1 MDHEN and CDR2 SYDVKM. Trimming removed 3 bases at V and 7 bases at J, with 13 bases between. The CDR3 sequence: CASSLRGPTQPQHF. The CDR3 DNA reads TGTGCCAGCAGTTTGAGGGGACCGACCCAGCCCCAGCATTTT.

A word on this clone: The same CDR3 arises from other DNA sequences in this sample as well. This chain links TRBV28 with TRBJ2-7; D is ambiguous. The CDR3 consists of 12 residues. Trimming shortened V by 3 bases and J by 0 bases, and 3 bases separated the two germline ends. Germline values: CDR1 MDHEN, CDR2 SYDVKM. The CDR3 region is CASSLTSYEQYF. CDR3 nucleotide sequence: TGTGCCAGCAGTTTGACCTCCTACGAGCAGTACTTC.

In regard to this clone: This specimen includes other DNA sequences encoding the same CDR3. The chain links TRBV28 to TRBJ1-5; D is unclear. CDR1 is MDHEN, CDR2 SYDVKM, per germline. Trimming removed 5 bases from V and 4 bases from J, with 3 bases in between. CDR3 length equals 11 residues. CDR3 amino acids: CASSTNQPQHF. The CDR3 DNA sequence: TGTGCCAGCAGTACAAATCAGCCCCAGCATTTT.

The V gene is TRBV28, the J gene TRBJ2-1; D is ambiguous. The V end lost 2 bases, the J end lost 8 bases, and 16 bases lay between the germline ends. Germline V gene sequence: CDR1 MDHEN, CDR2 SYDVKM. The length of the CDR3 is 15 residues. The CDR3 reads CASSLGSFYGDEQFF. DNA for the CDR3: TGTGCCAGCAGTTTAGGGTCGTTTTATGGTGATGAGCAGTTCTTC.

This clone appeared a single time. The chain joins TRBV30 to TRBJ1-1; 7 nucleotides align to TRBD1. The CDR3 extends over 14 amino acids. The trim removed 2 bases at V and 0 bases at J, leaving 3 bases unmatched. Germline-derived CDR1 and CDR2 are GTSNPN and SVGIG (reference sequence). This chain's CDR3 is CAWSTGTVNTEAFF. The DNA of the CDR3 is TGTGCCTGGAGTACCGGGACAGTGAACACTGAAGCTTTCTTT.

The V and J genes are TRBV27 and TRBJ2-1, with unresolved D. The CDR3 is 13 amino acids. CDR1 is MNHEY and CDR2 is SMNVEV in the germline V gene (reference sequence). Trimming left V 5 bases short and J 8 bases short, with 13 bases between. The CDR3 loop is CASSTQTSDEQFF. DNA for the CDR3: TGTGCCAGCAGTACGCAAACAAGCGATGAGCAGTTCTTC.

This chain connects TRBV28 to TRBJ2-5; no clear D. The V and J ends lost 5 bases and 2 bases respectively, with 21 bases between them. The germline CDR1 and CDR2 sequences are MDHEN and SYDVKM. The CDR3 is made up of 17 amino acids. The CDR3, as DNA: TGTGCCAGCAGTCTTACCCTTGCCCAGGAACCTCAAGAGACCCAGTACTTC. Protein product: CASSLTLAQEPQETQYF.

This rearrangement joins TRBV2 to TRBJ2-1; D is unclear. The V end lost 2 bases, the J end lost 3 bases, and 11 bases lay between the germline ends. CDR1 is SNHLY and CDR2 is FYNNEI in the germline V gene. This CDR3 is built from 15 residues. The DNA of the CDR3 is TGTGCCAGCAGTGAAAGTAGGCTGAACTACAATGAGCAGTTCTTC. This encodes CASSESRLNYNEQFF.